Below are 17 T cell receptor beta chains sequenced from a single sample in a study of T-cell reconstitution after alpha-beta-depleted transplantation in children. The TCRbeta library was prepared with unique molecular identifiers. Using its own MiXCR run on the PCR reads, TCRdb lists one record per CDR3 protein. This table holds about 340,000 distinct CDR3 sequences, 15% to 20% found once. Sequenced material: PBMCs, mostly from graft donor cells, taken 360 days after TCRalphabeta/CD19-depleted stem cell transplant. The source of these receptors is a male patient under 10 years old who had a stem cell transplant for acute lymphoblastic leukemia, so the T cells may come from the graft donor.

This clonotype was detected a few times. The chain is built from TRBV20-1 and TRBJ1-5; the D gene is possibly TRBD1 (5 bases). Between the trimmed V and J ends, which lost 2 bases and 0 bases, there was a span of 20 bases. CDR3 length: 18 amino acids. Germline loops: CDR1 DFQATT, CDR2 SNEGSKA (reference sequence). The CDR3 region is CSARRGAMGIYSNQPQHF. For the CDR3, the DNA is TGCAGTGCTAGAAGAGGGGCGATGGGCATATATAGCAATCAGCCCCAGCATTTT.

This chain connects TRBV9 to TRBJ2-7; TRBD1 matches 10 bases. The V segment lost 0 bases and the J segment 3 bases; nucleotides outside the gene matches: 6. Germline V gene lookup returns CDR1 SGDLS and CDR2 YYNGEE. This CDR3 has 16 residues. CDR3 residues: CASSVAYGTGVYEQYF. CDR3 sequence (DNA): TGTGCCAGCAGCGTAGCGTACGGGACAGGGGTCTACGAGCAGTACTTC. The full variable domain, rest sourced from reference TRBV9 and TRBJ2-7, is DSGVTQTPKHLITATGQRVTLRCSPRSGDLSVYWYQQSLDQGLQFLIQYYNGEERAKGNILERFSAQQFPDLHSELNLSSLELGDSALYFCASSVAYGTGVYEQYFGPGTRLTVT.

This clonotype was detected a few times. V usage is TRBV12-3 or TRBV12-4 and J usage is TRBJ2-5, with TRBD2 identical over 8 bases. This CDR3 comprises 15 residues. Trimming cost V 5 bases and J 5 bases; bases outside gene matches: 10. This CDR3 reads CASSLPGLGVETQYF. As DNA, the CDR3 is TGTGCCAGCAGTCTACCGGGACTAGGCGTTGAGACCCAGTACTTC.

This clonotype appeared a few times. The rearrangement uses TRBV10-2 and TRBJ2-7; D unclear. CDR1 WSHSY and CDR2 SAAADI come from the germline V gene. Trimming removed 6 bases at V and 3 bases at J, with 12 bases between. The CDR3 contains 13 residues. DNA for the CDR3: TGCGCCAGCAGGGCCCCCCCGCACTACGAGCAGTACTTC. This codes for CASRAPPHYEQYF.

This clonotype was detected only a few times. The rearrangement joins TRBV28 to TRBJ1-5, with 7 bases matching TRBD1. The CDR3 runs 15 residues. In germline, CDR1 is MDHEN, CDR2 SYDVKM. V lost 3 bases to trimming and J lost 6 bases; unmatched junction nucleotides: 8. CDR3 DNA sequence: TGTGCCAGCAGTTTCAGCAGGGGGAAGCGTCAGCCCCAGCATTTT. This encodes CASSFSRGKRQPQHF.

The V and J genes are TRBV7-3 and TRBJ2-1; no clear D gene. From germline, CDR1 is SGHTA and CDR2 FQGTGA. This CDR3 is 14 amino acids long. Trimming cost V 5 bases and J 4 bases, with 12 bases left between them. CDR3 loop: CASSPDPKYNEQFF. The DNA for the CDR3 is TGTGCCAGCAGCCCGGACCCGAAATACAATGAGCAGTTCTTC.

This sequence joins TRBV7-9 and TRBJ1-3; no clear D gene. The CDR3 length is 13 residues. Germline CDR1 and CDR2: SEHNR and FQNEAQ (reference sequence). V was clipped by 6 bases and J by 4 bases, with 10 bases between them. The CDR3 sequence: CASRLELGNTIYF. The CDR3 DNA sequence: TGTGCCAGCAGGTTGGAACTCGGAAACACCATATATTTT.

In this sample, this clonotype turned up a few times. The chain carries TRBV5-1 and TRBJ2-1; the match to TRBD2 covers 7 bases. There are 15 residues in the CDR3. The V and J ends lost 3 bases and 6 bases, in that order; junction bases with no gene match: 9. Germline V gene data show CDR1 as SGHRS and CDR2 as YFSETQ. The CDR3 reads CASSWKGGSVNEQFF. CDR3 nucleotides: TGCGCCAGCAGCTGGAAGGGAGGGTCTGTCAATGAGCAGTTCTTC.

Within the sample, this clonotype is medium-sized. Germline and junction disagree at one end, which may indicate a read error. J is TRBJ2-7 and V is TRBV12-3 or TRBV12-4; D possibly corresponds to TRBD2 (5 bases). The CDR3 has 13 residues. In nucleotides, the CDR3 is TGCGCCAGCAGCCTAGGACGGGGATACGAGCAGTACTTC. Amino acids: CASSLGRGYEQYF.

A few counts support this clonotype. The chain combines TRBV12-5 with TRBJ2-1, with D hard to call. V was trimmed by 2 bases and J by 6 bases, leaving 5 bases between them. Germline V gene data show CDR1 as LGHNT and CDR2 as FRNRAP. This CDR3 comprises 12 residues. Here the CDR3 DNA reads TGTGCTAGTGGTTTGTGGGTCAATGAGCAGTTCTTC. It encodes CASGLWVNEQFF.

The CDR3 sequence is CASSLELTQPYGYTF. CDR3 DNA sequence: TGTGCCAGCAGCTTGGAGTTAACACAACCTTATGGCTACACCTTC. This chain uses TRBV5-5 with TRBJ1-2; D gene unclear. V was cut by 0 bases and J by 5 bases, with 14 bases left in between. The CDR3 has 15 residues. Germline loops: CDR1 SGHKS, CDR2 YYEKEE (reference sequence).

V and J are TRBV29-1 and TRBJ2-2; D is ambiguous. Trimming cost V 6 bases and J 0 bases, with 17 bases left between them. Germline CDR1 SQVTM, CDR2 ANQGSEA. The CDR3 has 16 amino acids. The CDR3: CSVDRRLLANTGELFF. CDR3 bases: TGCAGCGTAGATCGGAGACTTTTAGCGAACACCGGGGAGCTGTTTTTT.

CDR3 coding DNA: TGCGCCAGCAGCCAAGGGGCGTCGTCCGGGAGGGCCCCCTACGAGCAGTACTTC. Its protein product is CASSQGASSGRAPYEQYF. The gene calls are TRBV4-3 and TRBJ2-7; 8 bases agree with TRBD2. Germline values: CDR1 LGHNA, CDR2 YSLEER. This CDR3 has 18 residues. Losses at the gene ends were 1 base for V and 2 bases for J; bases not matched to a gene: 13.

This clonotype was counted at least ten times. The CDR3: CASSFEDSTDTQYF. CDR3 bases: TGCGCCAGCAGCTTCGAGGACAGCACAGATACGCAGTATTTT. The chain links TRBV5-1 to TRBJ2-3; no clear D gene. Germline values: CDR1 SGHRS, CDR2 YFSETQ. This CDR3 comprises 14 residues. V shed 2 bases and J shed 0 bases, with 7 bases lying between them.

On this clonotype itself: This may be a read error, as it is one base from a much larger clone. The V call is TRBV9, the J call TRBJ2-7; possible D gene TRBD2, 5 bases. There are 16 residues in the CDR3. Germline V gene data show CDR1 as SGDLS and CDR2 as YYNGEE. CDR3 DNA: TGTGCCAGCAGCCCCTCTGGTGGGGAGCCTCCCTACGAGCAGAACTTC. This translates into CASSPSGGEPPYEQNF.

This sequence joins TRBV5-1 and TRBJ2-3; 7 bases align to TRBD1. The CDR3 contains 16 residues. Germline V gene data show CDR1 as SGHRS and CDR2 as YFSETQ. Germline trimming cut 4 bases from V and 4 bases from J; bases unmatched to any gene: 12. CDR3 nucleotides: TGCGCCAGCAGCGTAGGGACAGCAAACACGGCAGATACGCAGTATTTT. This sequence encodes CASSVGTANTADTQYF. Looking up the rest from reference TRBV5-1 and TRBJ2-3 gives the full variable domain: KAGVTQTPRYLIKTRGQQVTLSCSPISGHRSVSWYQQTPGQGLQFLFEYFSETQRNKGNFPGRFSGRQFSNSRSEMNVSTLELGDSALYLCASSVGTANTADTQYFGPGTRLTVL.

The rearrangement joins TRBV19 to TRBJ2-3, with D possibly TRBD2 on 5 matching bases. Germline CDR1 and CDR2: LNHDA and SQIVND (reference sequence). The CDR3 is 15 residues long. Trimming shortened V by 5 bases and J by 2 bases, and 14 bases separated the two germline ends. Written as DNA, the CDR3 is TGTGCCAGTAGTGAGGGCTCCTGGAACACAGATACGCAGTATTTT. This translates into CASSEGSWNTDTQYF.